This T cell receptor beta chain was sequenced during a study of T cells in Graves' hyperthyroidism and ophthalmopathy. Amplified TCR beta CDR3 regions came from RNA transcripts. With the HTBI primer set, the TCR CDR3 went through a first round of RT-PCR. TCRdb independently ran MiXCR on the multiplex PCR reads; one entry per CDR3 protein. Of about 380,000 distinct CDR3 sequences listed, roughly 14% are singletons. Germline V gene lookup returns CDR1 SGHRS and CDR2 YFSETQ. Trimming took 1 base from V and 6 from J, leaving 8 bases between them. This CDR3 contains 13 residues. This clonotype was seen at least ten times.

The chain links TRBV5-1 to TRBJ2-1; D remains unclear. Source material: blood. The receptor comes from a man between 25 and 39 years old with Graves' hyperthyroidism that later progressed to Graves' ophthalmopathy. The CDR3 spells CASSLSPGNEQFF. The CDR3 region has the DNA TGCGCCAGCAGCTTGTCACCGGGCAATGAGCAGTTCTTC.